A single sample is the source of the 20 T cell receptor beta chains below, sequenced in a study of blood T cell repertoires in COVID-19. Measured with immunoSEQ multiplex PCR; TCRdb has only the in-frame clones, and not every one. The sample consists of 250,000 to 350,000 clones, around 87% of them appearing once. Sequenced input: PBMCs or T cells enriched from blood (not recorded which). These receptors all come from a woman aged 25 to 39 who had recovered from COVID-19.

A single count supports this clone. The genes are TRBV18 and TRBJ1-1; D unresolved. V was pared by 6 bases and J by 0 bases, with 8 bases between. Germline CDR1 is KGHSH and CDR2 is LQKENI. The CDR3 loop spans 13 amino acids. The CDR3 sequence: CASSLEVNTEAFF. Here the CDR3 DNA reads TGTGCCAGCTCCCTAGAGGTGAACACTGAAGCTTTCTTT.

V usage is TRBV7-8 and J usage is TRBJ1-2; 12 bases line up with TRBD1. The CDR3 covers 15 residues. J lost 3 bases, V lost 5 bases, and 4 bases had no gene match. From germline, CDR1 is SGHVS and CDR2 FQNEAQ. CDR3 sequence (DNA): TGTGCCAGCAGCCTCGGGACAGGGGGCTACTATGGCTACACCTTC. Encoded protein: CASSLGTGGYYGYTF.

The CDR3 DNA sequence: TGCAGCGTTGAAGGACTTGGTTTCGGGTATGGCTACACCTTC. This translates into CSVEGLGFGYGYTF. The genes are TRBV29-1 and TRBJ1-2; D is unclear. This CDR3 spans 14 amino acids. V was cut by 1 base and J by 5 bases, with 14 bases left in between. Germline CDR1 and CDR2: SQVTM and ANQGSEA.

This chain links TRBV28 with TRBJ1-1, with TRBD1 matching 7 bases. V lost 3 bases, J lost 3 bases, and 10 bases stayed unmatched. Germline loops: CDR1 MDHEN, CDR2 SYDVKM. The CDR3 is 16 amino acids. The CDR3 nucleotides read TGTGCCAGCAGTTTTAGTCCGACAGGGCGGGACACTGAAGCTTTCTTT. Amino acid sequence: CASSFSPTGRDTEAFF.

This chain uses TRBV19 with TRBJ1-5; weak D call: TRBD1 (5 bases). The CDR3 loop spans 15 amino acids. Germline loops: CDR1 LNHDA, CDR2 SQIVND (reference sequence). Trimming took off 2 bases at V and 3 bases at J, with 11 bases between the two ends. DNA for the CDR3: TGTGCCAGTAGTATATGGGGCAGATACAATCAGCCCCAGCATTTT. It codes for CASSIWGRYNQPQHF.

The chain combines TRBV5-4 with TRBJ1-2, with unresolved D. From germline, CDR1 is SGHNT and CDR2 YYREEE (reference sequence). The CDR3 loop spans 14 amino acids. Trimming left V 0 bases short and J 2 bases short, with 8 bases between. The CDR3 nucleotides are TGTGCCAGCAGCTTGGAGCTCACCAACTATGGCTACACCTTC. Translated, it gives CASSLELTNYGYTF.

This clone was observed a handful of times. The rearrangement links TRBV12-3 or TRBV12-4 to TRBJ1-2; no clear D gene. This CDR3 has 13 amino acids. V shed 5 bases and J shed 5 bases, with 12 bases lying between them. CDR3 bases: TGTGCCAGCAGTCCCAGCCAGGAATATGGCTACACCTTC. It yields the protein CASSPSQEYGYTF.

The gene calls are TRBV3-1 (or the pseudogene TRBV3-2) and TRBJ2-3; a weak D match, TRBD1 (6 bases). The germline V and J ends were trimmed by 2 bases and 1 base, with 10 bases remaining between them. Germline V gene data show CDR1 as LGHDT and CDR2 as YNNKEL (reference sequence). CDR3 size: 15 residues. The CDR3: CASSQPGQGTDTQYF. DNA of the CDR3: TGTGCCAGCAGCCAACCGGGACAAGGCACAGATACGCAGTATTTT.

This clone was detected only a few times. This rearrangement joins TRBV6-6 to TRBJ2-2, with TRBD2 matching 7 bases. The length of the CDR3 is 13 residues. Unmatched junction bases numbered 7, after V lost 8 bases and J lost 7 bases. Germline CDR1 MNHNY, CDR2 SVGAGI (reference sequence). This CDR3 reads CASGLLANGELFF. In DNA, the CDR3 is TGTGCCAGCGGACTACTAGCGAACGGGGAGCTGTTTTTT.

CDR3 amino acids: CASSRDRGNEKLFF. The CDR3, as DNA: TGTGCCAGCAGCCGGGACAGGGGTAATGAAAAACTGTTTTTT. The V gene is TRBV28, the J gene TRBJ1-4; 10 bases map to TRBD1. V shed 6 bases and J 4 bases; nucleotides not matched to a gene: 2. Germline V CDR1 and CDR2: MDHEN, SYDVKM. This CDR3 comprises 14 residues.

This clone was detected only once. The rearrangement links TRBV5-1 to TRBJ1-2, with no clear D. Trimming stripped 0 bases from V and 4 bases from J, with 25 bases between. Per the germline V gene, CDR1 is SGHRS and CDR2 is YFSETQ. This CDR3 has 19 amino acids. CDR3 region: CASSLVALDGLFITYGYTF. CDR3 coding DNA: TGCGCCAGCAGCTTGGTGGCCTTGGACGGACTTTTTATAACCTATGGCTACACCTTC.

The CDR3 loop reads CASSLDREPNTIYF. DNA for the CDR3: TGCGCCAGCAGCTTGGACAGGGAACCGAACACCATATATTTT. V gene TRBV5-1 combines with J gene TRBJ1-3; D might be TRBD1 (6 bases). The CDR3 extends over 14 amino acids. In germline, CDR1 is SGHRS, CDR2 YFSETQ. Trimming cost V 0 bases and J 7 bases, with 11 bases left between them.

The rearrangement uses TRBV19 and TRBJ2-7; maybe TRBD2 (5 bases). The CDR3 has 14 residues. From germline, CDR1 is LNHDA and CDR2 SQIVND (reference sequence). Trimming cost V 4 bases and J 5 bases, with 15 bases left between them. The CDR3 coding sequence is TGTGCCAGTAGTAACCGCCCCCGGCGGGACGAGCAGTACTTC. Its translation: CASSNRPRRDEQYF.

The CDR3 sequence: CASSFSGGWETQYF. As DNA, the CDR3 is TGTGCCAGTAGTTTTTCAGGGGGTTGGGAGACCCAGTACTTC. This chain links TRBV19 with TRBJ2-5, with 7 bases fitting TRBD1. V was clipped by 5 bases and J by 5 bases; unmatched bases: 8. The CDR3 is made up of 14 amino acids. Per germline, CDR1 LNHDA and CDR2 SQIVND (reference sequence).

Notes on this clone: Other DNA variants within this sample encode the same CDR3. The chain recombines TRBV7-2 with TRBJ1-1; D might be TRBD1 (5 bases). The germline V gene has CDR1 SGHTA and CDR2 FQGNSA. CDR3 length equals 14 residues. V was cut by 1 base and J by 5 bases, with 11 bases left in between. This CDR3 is CASSLGQGRTEAFF. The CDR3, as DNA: TGTGCCAGCAGCTTAGGGCAGGGTAGGACTGAAGCTTTCTTT.

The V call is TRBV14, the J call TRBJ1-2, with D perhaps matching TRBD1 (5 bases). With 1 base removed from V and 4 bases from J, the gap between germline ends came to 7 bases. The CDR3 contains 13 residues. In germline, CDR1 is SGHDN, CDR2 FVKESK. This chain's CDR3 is CASSQVGRYGYTF. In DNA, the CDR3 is TGTGCCAGCAGCCAAGTGGGGCGCTATGGCTACACCTTC.

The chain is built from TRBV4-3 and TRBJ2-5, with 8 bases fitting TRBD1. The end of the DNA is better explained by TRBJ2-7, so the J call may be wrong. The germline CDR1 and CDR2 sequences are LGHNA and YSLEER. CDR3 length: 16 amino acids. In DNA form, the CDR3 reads TGCGCCAGCAGCCAAGATAGTCAGGGGGCCCCCTACGAGCAGTACTTC. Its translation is CASSQDSQGAPYEQYF.

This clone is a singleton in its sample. CDR3 in amino acids: CASSSPGWGGSPLHF. In DNA form, the CDR3 reads TGTGCCAGCAGTTCCCCAGGGTGGGGAGGGTCACCCCTCCACTTT. J is TRBJ1-6 and V is TRBV6-5; tentatively, D is TRBD1 (5 bases). CDR3 length: 15 amino acids. Trimming shortened V by 4 bases and J by 10 bases, and 17 bases separated the two germline ends. CDR1 is MNHEY, CDR2 SVGAGI, per germline.

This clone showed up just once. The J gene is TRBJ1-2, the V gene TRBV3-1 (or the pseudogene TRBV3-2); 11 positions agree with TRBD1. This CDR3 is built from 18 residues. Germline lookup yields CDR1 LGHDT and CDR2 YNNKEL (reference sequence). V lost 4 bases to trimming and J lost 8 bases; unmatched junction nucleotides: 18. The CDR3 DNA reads TGTGCCAGCAGCCTTCGAGGACAGGGGGCAGATAAAGGACGGGGCTACACCTTC. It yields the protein CASSLRGQGADKGRGYTF.

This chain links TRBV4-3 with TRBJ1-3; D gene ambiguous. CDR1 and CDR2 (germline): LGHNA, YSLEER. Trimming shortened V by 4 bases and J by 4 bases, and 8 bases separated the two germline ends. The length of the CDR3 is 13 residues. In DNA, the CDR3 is TGCGCCAGCAGCCGAGACGTGGGAAACACCATATATTTT. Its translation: CASSRDVGNTIYF.